This T cell receptor (beta chain) was documented in a study of T cell responses to AZD1222 COVID-19 vaccine. Germline CDR1 and CDR2: LNHNV and YYDKDF (reference sequence). There are 13 residues in the CDR3. Trimming took 0 bases from V and 4 from J, leaving 7 bases between them. TCRdb's table, derived via immunoSEQ multiplex PCR, lists solely in-frame clones and lacks some. The table records some 150,000 clones, approximately 90% of them present only once. Study-level results: Unmutated variant regions are reportedly targeted by nearly half of spike-specific TCRs.

With respect to this clone: The antigen is not known.

The receptor was isolated from an adult who received the AZD1222 COVID-19 vaccine. The J gene is TRBJ2-7, the V gene TRBV15; D is unclear. Here the sequenced sample was peripheral blood, taken 28 days after the second AZD1222 dose. The CDR3 DNA is TGTGCCACCAGCAGAGATACCGTGTACGAGCAGTACTTC. This translates into CATSRDTVYEQYF.